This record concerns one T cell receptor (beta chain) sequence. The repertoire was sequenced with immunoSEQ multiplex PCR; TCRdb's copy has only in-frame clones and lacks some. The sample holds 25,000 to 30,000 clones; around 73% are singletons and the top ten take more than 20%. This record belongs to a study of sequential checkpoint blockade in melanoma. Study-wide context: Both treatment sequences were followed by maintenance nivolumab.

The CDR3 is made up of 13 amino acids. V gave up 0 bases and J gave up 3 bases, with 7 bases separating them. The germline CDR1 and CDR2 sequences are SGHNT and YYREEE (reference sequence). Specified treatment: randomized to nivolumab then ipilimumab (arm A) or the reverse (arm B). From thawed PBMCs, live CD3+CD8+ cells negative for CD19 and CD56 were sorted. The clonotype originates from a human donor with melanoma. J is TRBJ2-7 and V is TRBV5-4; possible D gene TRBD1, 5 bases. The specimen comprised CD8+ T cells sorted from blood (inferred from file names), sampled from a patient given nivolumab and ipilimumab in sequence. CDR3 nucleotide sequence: TGTGCCAGCAGCTTGGATAGGGGCTACGAGCAGTACTTC. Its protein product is CASSLDRGYEQYF.